Below, 29 T cell receptor beta chains from the same sample are listed, as sequenced in a study of blood T cell repertoires in COVID-19. TCRdb's table, derived via immunoSEQ multiplex PCR, lists solely in-frame clones and lacks some. In the table there are tens of thousands of clones, 85% to 95% of which are singletons. The sample comprised peripheral blood. These receptors came from a human donor in a cohort sampled during active COVID-19.

J is TRBJ2-1 and V is TRBV7-2; D might be TRBD1 (7 bases). There are 15 residues in the CDR3. Germline V lookup: CDR1 SGHTA, CDR2 FQGNSA. Trimming removed 3 bases at V and 4 bases at J, with 13 bases between. The CDR3 sequence: CASSFQGGAYNEQFF. The CDR3 nucleotides are TGTGCCAGCAGCTTTCAGGGGGGCGCGTACAATGAGCAGTTCTTC.

The genes are TRBV7-9 and TRBJ2-7; 11 nucleotides align to TRBD1. The CDR3 totals 15 residues. The V gene's germline CDR1 is SEHNR and CDR2 FQNEAQ (reference sequence). V was pared by 4 bases and J by 5 bases, with 7 bases of the junction left unmatched. The CDR3 nucleotides read TGTGCCAGCAGCTGGGGACAGGGGGAAGAACACGAGCAGTACTTC. Translating gives CASSWGQGEEHEQYF. Supplemented by reference TRBV7-9 and TRBJ2-7, the full variable domain reads DTGVSQNPRHKITKRGQNVTFRCDPISEHNRLYWYRQTLGQGPEFLTYFQNEAQLEKSRLLSDRFSAERPKGSFSTLEIQRTEQGDSAMYLCASSWGQGEEHEQYFGPGTRLTVT.

The gene calls are TRBV7-2 and TRBJ2-3; D unresolved. Looked up from germline, CDR1 is SGHTA and CDR2 is FQGNSA. V lost 2 bases to trimming and J lost 5 bases, with 8 bases between them. The CDR3 is made up of 13 amino acids. The CDR3 DNA reads as TGTGCCAGCAGCTTATATTGGAGAGATACGCAGTATTTT. As protein: CASSLYWRDTQYF.

This clone was picked up one time. The CDR3 region is CASSSWTGASDGYTF. CDR3 DNA sequence: TGCGCCAGCAGCTCATGGACAGGGGCGTCGGATGGCTACACCTTC. The chain joins TRBV5-1 to TRBJ1-2; 9 nucleotides match TRBD1. The ends lost 3 bases at V and 6 bases at J; junction bases unmatched: 9. CDR1 is SGHRS and CDR2 is YFSETQ in the germline V gene. This CDR3 contains 15 residues.

The genes are TRBV4-2 and TRBJ2-7, with D uncertain. CDR1 LGHNA and CDR2 YNFKEQ come from the germline V gene. Trimming cost V 2 bases and J 0 bases, with 8 bases left between them. CDR3 size: 14 residues. The CDR3 here is CASSQPHSSYEQYF. The CDR3, as DNA: TGTGCCAGCAGCCAACCGCACTCCTCCTACGAGCAGTACTTC.

The genes are TRBV4-3 and TRBJ1-2, with no clear D. The CDR3 has 15 amino acids. CDR1 and CDR2 from the germline V gene are LGHNA and YSLEER. Between the trimmed V and J ends, which lost 0 bases and 5 bases, there was a span of 13 bases. CDR3 sequence (DNA): TGCGCCAGCAGCCAAGAGTGGCGGGCCCGATATGGCTACACCTTC. This sequence encodes CASSQEWRARYGYTF.

This chain uses TRBV28 with TRBJ1-6; TRBD1 might be the D (6 bases). The CDR3 is made up of 14 amino acids. Germline V gene data show CDR1 as MDHEN and CDR2 as SYDVKM. Trimming took 7 bases from V and 10 from J, leaving 17 bases between them. The CDR3 loop reads CASTLGRGRSPLHF. In DNA, the CDR3 is TGTGCCAGCACCCTGGGCAGGGGAAGGTCACCCCTCCACTTT.

V gene TRBV10-3 combines with J gene TRBJ1-5; a weak D match, TRBD1 (5 bases). The length of the CDR3 is 15 residues. Germline values: CDR1 ENHRY, CDR2 SYGVKD. Trimming took off 8 bases at V and 1 base at J, with 15 bases between the two ends. This CDR3 is CAIGGLWGSNQPQHF. As DNA, the CDR3 is TGTGCCATCGGGGGGTTATGGGGAAGCAATCAGCCCCAGCATTTT.

This chain links TRBV5-1 with TRBJ1-1; D is unclear. Germline values: CDR1 SGHRS, CDR2 YFSETQ. Trimming stripped 0 bases from V and 1 base from J, with 10 bases between. This CDR3 region has 15 residues. Here the CDR3 DNA reads TGCGCCAGCAGCTTGGGTGGCTTTGCGAACACTGAAGCTTTCTTT. Amino acids: CASSLGGFANTEAFF.

The J gene is TRBJ2-5, the V gene TRBV2, with TRBD2 matching over 16 bases. V lost 2 bases to trimming and J lost 2 bases; unmatched junction nucleotides: 2. Germline V gene sequence: CDR1 SNHLY, CDR2 FYNNEI. The CDR3 is made up of 17 amino acids. The CDR3 sequence is CASSELGLAGGQETQYF. In DNA, the CDR3 is TGTGCCAGCAGTGAACTGGGACTAGCGGGGGGGCAAGAGACCCAGTACTTC.

The table lists this clone with a few counts. This sample also contains other DNA sequences that code for the same CDR3. The genes are TRBV7-2 and TRBJ2-3; TRBD1 agrees at 7 bases. Germline V gene sequence: CDR1 SGHTA, CDR2 FQGNSA. The V and J ends lost 3 bases and 2 bases, in that order; junction bases with no gene match: 5. The CDR3 loop spans 15 amino acids. CDR3 in amino acids: CASSFGQGDTDTQYF. The CDR3 DNA follows: TGTGCCAGCAGCTTCGGTCAGGGGGACACAGATACGCAGTATTTT.

The CDR3 sequence is CAAGQGNYGYTF. CDR3 coding DNA: TGTGCGGCGGGGCAGGGTAACTATGGCTACACCTTC. The rearrangement links TRBV27 to TRBJ1-2, with D tentatively TRBD1 (5 bases). Germline loops: CDR1 MNHEY, CDR2 SMNVEV (reference sequence). The CDR3 loop spans 12 amino acids.

The J gene is TRBJ2-3, the V gene TRBV5-6, with 8 bases identical to TRBD1. Germline V gives CDR1 SGHDT, CDR2 YYEEEE. This CDR3 comprises 17 residues. With 4 bases clipped from V and 0 bases from J, the junction kept 10 bases outside the gene matches. CDR3 coding DNA: TGTGCCAGCAGCCGCTGGACAGGGTTGAGTAGCACAGATACGCAGTATTTT. Translated: CASSRWTGLSSTDTQYF.

In its sample, this clone was seen once. J is TRBJ2-5 and V is TRBV5-5, with D possibly being TRBD1 (6 bases). The CDR3 runs 15 residues. The germline gives CDR1 SGHKS, CDR2 YYEKEE (reference sequence). Trimming cost V 0 bases and J 1 base, with 10 bases left between them. This CDR3 reads CASSLGRGFQETQYF. The CDR3 bases are TGTGCCAGCAGCTTGGGCAGGGGATTCCAAGAGACCCAGTACTTC.

The V call is TRBV6-5, the J call TRBJ1-1, with D uncertain. The CDR3 has 13 amino acids. Germline values: CDR1 MNHEY, CDR2 SVGAGI. The V end was cut by 6 bases, the J end by 1 base, with 9 bases between. The CDR3 region has the DNA TGTGCCAGCAGCCGCTACGGGAACACTGAAGCTTTCTTT. It codes for CASSRYGNTEAFF.

This chain joins TRBV29-1 and TRBJ2-2, with D possibly matching TRBD2 (5 bases). Trimming pared 4 bases from V and 3 bases from J, leaving 12 bases between. The CDR3 is made up of 14 amino acids. CDR1 is SQVTM, CDR2 ANQGSEA, per germline. In nucleotides, the CDR3 is TGCAGCGTTGGGCCACCGAGGGACACCGGGGAGCTGTTTTTT. This encodes CSVGPPRDTGELFF.

The chain carries TRBV9 and TRBJ2-2; 12 positions agree with TRBD2. The germline gives CDR1 SGDLS, CDR2 YYNGEE. The length of the CDR3 is 20 residues. Trimming cost V 1 base and J 7 bases; bases outside gene matches: 17. The DNA of the CDR3 is TGTGCCAGCAGCGTACAGGATCTAGCGGGAGGGCCGGATGATTTCGGGGAGCTGTTTTTT. Residues: CASSVQDLAGGPDDFGELFF.

This chain links TRBV4-2 with TRBJ2-3; D may be TRBD1 (5 bases). Trimming cost V 0 bases and J 3 bases, with 13 bases left between them. This CDR3 region has 16 residues. Germline lookup yields CDR1 LGHNA and CDR2 YNFKEQ. This CDR3 reads CASSQDAGMRTDTQYF. The CDR3 DNA is TGTGCCAGCAGCCAAGATGCAGGGATGAGGACAGATACGCAGTATTTT.

The chain joins TRBV24-1 to TRBJ2-2; 8 bases are a match to TRBD1. J lost 2 bases, V lost 4 bases, and 8 bases had no gene match. The CDR3 is made up of 17 amino acids. Germline V gene data show CDR1 as KGHDR and CDR2 as SFDVKD. The CDR3 reads CATSDPSAGGNTGELFF. The DNA of the CDR3 is TGTGCCACCAGTGACCCTTCGGCAGGGGGCAACACCGGGGAGCTGTTTTTT.

V is TRBV30 and J is TRBJ2-1, with TRBD1 matching 10 bases. Losses at the gene ends were 1 base for V and 7 bases for J; bases not matched to a gene: 4. This CDR3 region has 14 residues. Per germline, CDR1 GTSNPN and CDR2 SVGIG (reference sequence). CDR3 coding DNA: TGTGCCTGGAGTGGAAGGACAGGGGGAAATGAGCAGTTCTTC. This sequence encodes CAWSGRTGGNEQFF. The variable domain in full, completed from reference TRBV30 and TRBJ2-1, reads SQTIHQWPATLVQPVGSPLSLECTVEGTSNPNLYWYRQAAGRGLQLLFYSVGIGQISSEVPQNLSASRPQDRQFILSSKKLLLSDSGFYLCAWSGRTGGNEQFFGPGTRLTVL.

The chain couples TRBV6-2 or TRBV6-3 to TRBJ2-1; tentatively, D is TRBD1 (5 bases). The CDR3 runs to 17 residues. Germline V gene lookup returns CDR1 MNHEY and CDR2 SVGEGT. Trimming took off 0 bases at V and 7 bases at J, with 19 bases between the two ends. As DNA, the CDR3 is TGTGCCAGCAGTTACTCCCTCCGTAGGGGCCTTCGGAATGAGCAGTTCTTC. Amino acids: CASSYSLRRGLRNEQFF.

This chain uses TRBV4-2 with TRBJ2-1, with D perhaps matching TRBD1 (5 bases). Germline V gene lookup returns CDR1 LGHNA and CDR2 YNFKEQ. The CDR3 contains 15 residues. V was shortened by 0 bases and J by 10 bases, with 16 bases between the two germline ends. The CDR3 protein is CASSQDPSGRIEQFF. Written as DNA, the CDR3 is TGTGCCAGCAGCCAAGATCCCTCAGGGCGGATAGAGCAGTTCTTC.

The chain is built from TRBV6-1 and TRBJ1-5, with D unresolved. This CDR3 has 13 amino acids. CDR1 MNHNS and CDR2 SASEGT come from the germline V gene. The V and J ends lost 3 bases and 5 bases respectively, with 8 bases between them. The CDR3 here is CASSETDYQPQHF. The CDR3 nucleotides are TGTGCCAGCAGTGAGACTGATTATCAGCCCCAGCATTTT.

This rearrangement joins TRBV19 to TRBJ1-4; D not certain. The V and J ends lost 3 bases and 4 bases respectively, with 9 bases between them. CDR1 is LNHDA, CDR2 SQIVND, per germline (reference sequence). This CDR3 is 14 amino acids long. This CDR3 reads CASSIGRVNEKLFF. The DNA of the CDR3 is TGTGCCAGTAGTATTGGTCGCGTTAATGAAAAACTGTTTTTT.

This clone appeared once. The chain combines TRBV19 with TRBJ1-5; the D gene is possibly TRBD1 (5 bases). The germline V and J ends were trimmed by 5 bases and 0 bases, with 11 bases remaining between them. This CDR3 region has 15 residues. The germline gives CDR1 LNHDA, CDR2 SQIVND (reference sequence). The CDR3 sequence: CASSGQGISNQPQHF. Written as DNA, the CDR3 is TGTGCCAGTAGTGGGCAGGGAATTAGCAATCAGCCCCAGCATTTT.

About this clone: An end of the junction differs from the germline gene, which may be a read error. This chain links TRBV15 with TRBJ1-3, with TRBD1 as a possible D gene (5 bases). This CDR3 region has 13 residues. The germline gives CDR1 LNHNV, CDR2 YYDKDF (reference sequence). The CDR3 DNA is TGTGCCGCCAGGGCCAGCTCTGGAAACACCATATATTTT. Protein sequence: CAARASSGNTIYF.

CDR3 DNA sequence: TGTGCCAGCAGTCCGACGACAGTCAAGAATGAAAAACTGTTTTTT. Translating gives CASSPTTVKNEKLFF. The chain uses TRBV27 and TRBJ1-4; perhaps TRBD1 as D (5 bases). V lost 5 bases to trimming and J lost 5 bases, with 15 bases between them. CDR1 and CDR2 from the germline V gene are MNHEY and SMNVEV (reference sequence). This CDR3 has 15 residues.

The V and J genes are TRBV10-3 and TRBJ2-2; D remains ambiguous. Germline V CDR1 and CDR2: ENHRY, SYGVKD. Trimming stripped 10 bases from V and 0 bases from J, with 9 bases between. CDR3 size: 13 residues. The CDR3 protein is CASLNTNTGELFF. CDR3 sequence (DNA): TGTGCCAGCCTAAATACGAACACCGGGGAGCTGTTTTTT.

The DNA of the CDR3 is TGTGCCAGCAGCCAACCCAGGGTCAACAATGAGCAGTTCTTC. Its translation is CASSQPRVNNEQFF. The chain links TRBV14 to TRBJ2-1, with a tentative D call TRBD1 (5 bases). CDR1 is SGHDN, CDR2 FVKESK, per germline. This CDR3 is built from 14 residues. The V gene lost 2 bases and the J gene lost 5 bases, with 10 bases spanning the gap.